A selection of T cell receptor beta chains follows, all from one sample in a study of T-cell memory formation after mild COVID-19. Each CDR3 protein gets one entry after TCRdb re-called the 5' RACE reads with MiXCR. There are more than 400,000 distinct CDR3 sequences in the sample; about 18% occur only once, and around an eighth lies in the top ten. The source material was PBMCs or a T cell subset sorted from them (not recorded which). The receptors stem from an adult woman who had mild COVID-19 (a few samples of this study predate the infection). Cell type and time point are not known. The conserved cysteine and the conserved F or W are not part of the CDR3 here. Each record gives: clone size, V gene, CDR3 protein. Size values are once, few and many counts, or a class for expanded clones, and some rows have none.

>few|TRBV3-1
ASSPRPAGAYEQY
>few|TRBV3-1
ASSQVITGELF
>-|TRBV5-1
ASSFLPWDEGNNEQF
>-|TRBV12-3/TRBV12-4
ASSPTPGGPGANVLT
>many|TRBV4-3
ASSQEASNEQF
>few|TRBV24-1
ATSDTGTGGNQPQH
>few|TRBV14
ASSQAGLQRVNEQF
>-|TRBV9
ASSPPTGLAGELF
>-|TRBV12-3/TRBV12-4
ASSFGGRGLAKNIQY
>many|TRBV10-2
ASSEGQGGPYEQY
>-|TRBV4-1
ASSQEELEETQY
>-|TRBV2
ATAAQGWSEAF
>few|TRBV20-1
SARSRGSGNEQF
>few|TRBV7-9
ASSADLGQGRNQPQH
>many|TRBV3-1
ASSQDRGSWNEQF
>few|TRBV6-2/TRBV6-3
ASGERGGLRNEQF
>-|TRBV5-1
ASNLAGSYNEQF
>-|TRBV7-8
ASSFRGMMEQILINEQF
>-|TRBV4-1
ASSQDGLAGVFPNEQF
>-|TRBV5-1
ASSGSIAGGILSYEQY
>-|TRBV20-1
SARDRSGRLRGGYT
>few|TRBV20-1
SAPTPMNTEAF
>-|TRBV6-6
ASSYPRDPRSGNTIY
>-|TRBV12-3/TRBV12-4
ASGSGTHLTDTQY
>few|TRBV20-1
SADGGDTDTQY
>-|TRBV30
AWRGQVEGTEAF
>few|TRBV20-1
SAQPEEDRVWQY
>-|TRBV5-4
ASSPSGVAYNEQF
>few|TRBV30
AWNWAGGSTNTGELF
>-|TRBV5-1
ASSYPLKIDGTDTQY
>-|TRBV19
ASTRTSGGYNEQF
>-|TRBV18
ASSPPNNGYT
>few|TRBV7-9
ASSFSRTESSYEQY
>once|TRBV7-3
ASSLRLSGLAVSYNEQF
>-|TRBV12-3/TRBV12-4
ASSYPGQANYEQY